This TCR beta chain was obtained from a study of blood T cells in healthy people across ages. Using a J-beta primer mix together with a sample-barcoded 5' primer, a second PCR was run for roughly 6 to 12 cycles. From each sample, at least 2.5 million paired-end reads containing CDR3 were obtained. MiXCR was run by TCRdb on the 5' RACE reads, yielding one entry per CDR3 protein. The profile shows some 1.7 million distinct CDR3 sequences, about 30% of them singletons. Germline values: CDR1 DFQATT, CDR2 SNEGSKA (reference sequence). The length of the CDR3 is 12 residues. Trimming took off 0 bases at V and 6 bases at J, with 8 bases between the two ends. General study points: Diversity figures derived from one million T cells were judged to underestimate the true value. When set beside aged donors, long-lived donors presented more naive CD4+ cells and higher diversity.

This clonotype was counted a single time. Its antigen remains unidentified. The clonotype comes from a woman under 40 in good health. The V call is TRBV20-1, the J call TRBJ1-2; D is undetermined. The sequenced material came from blood. This chain's CDR3 is CSARDVKNGYTF. CDR3 nucleotides: TGCAGTGCTAGAGATGTTAAGAATGGCTACACCTTC.